This TCR beta chain was documented in a study of early T cells in non-severe SARS-CoV-2 infection. Across the whole study: Sequencing was performed on bulk RNA from unsorted whole blood, leaving chains unpaired.

About this clonotype: Its target is not known.

Whole-study results and caveats: VDJdb matching skewed toward anti-spike CD8 responses, missing private and CD4 specificities.

The CDR3 consists of 14 residues. The germline CDR1 and CDR2 sequences are LNHDA and SQIVND (reference sequence). Trimming left V 0 bases short and J 0 bases short, with 3 bases between. Individual cDNA molecules received unique molecular identifiers. TCRdb fed the 5' RACE reads into MiXCR, producing one record per CDR3 protein. The sample consists of tens of thousands of distinct CDR3 sequences, around 7.8% of them appearing once. The specimen sequenced was whole blood. The chain couples TRBV19 to TRBJ1-5; unclear D gene. The TCR comes from an adult who was a healthcare worker with PCR-confirmed SARS-CoV-2 infection or an uninfected control (not recorded which). The CDR3 bases are TGTGCCAGTAGTATAGACCTTAGCAATCAGCCCCAGCATTTT. It translates to CASSIDLSNQPQHF.